The rows below give T cell receptor beta chains drawn from one sample of a study of OX40 agonist ivuxolimab in advanced cancers. The method was immunoSEQ multiplex PCR; TCRdb's version includes in-frame clones alone and lacks a portion of them. The table shows around 120,000 clones, with 75% to 90% occurring only once. The sample in question was CD4+ or CD8+ T cells sorted from blood, obtained in a trial of the OX40 agonist ivuxolimab. The source is an adult with an advanced solid tumor such as melanoma, head and neck, liver or kidney cancer. CDR3s include the opening cysteine and the closing phenylalanine or tryptophan. The order of the fields is D gene, V gene, J gene, clone size, CDR3 protein, CDR3 DNA. D genes are given only for firm matches. The size field is filled for only some rows; it gives once, few, many or a size class.

>TRBD1|TRBV13|TRBJ1-6|.
CASSYRTGENSPLHF
TGTGCCAGCAGCTATCGGACAGGGGAAAATTCACCCCTCCACTTT
>TRBD1|TRBV2|TRBJ1-6|once
CASRDFRDRGSPLHF
TGTGCCAGCAGGGATTTCCGGGACAGGGGTTCACCCCTCCACTTT
>.|TRBV30|TRBJ2-7|.
CAWSVSWEQYF
TGTGCCTGGAGTGTATCTTGGGAGCAGTACTTC
>.|TRBV14|TRBJ2-2|.
CASSQVGGPGELFF
TGTGCCAGCAGCCAAGTGGGGGGCCCCGGGGAGCTGTTTTTT
>.|TRBV6-5|TRBJ2-5|.
CASSYSKWRGGETQYF
TGTGCCAGCAGTTACTCGAAGTGGCGGGGAGGAGAGACCCAGTACTTC
>.|TRBV4-3|TRBJ2-2|.
CASSQGSGAATNTGELFF
TGCGCCAGCAGCCAAGGTTCCGGGGCCGCTACGAACACCGGGGAGCTGTTTTTT
>.|TRBV5-1|TRBJ2-5|.
CASRGNRPGETQYF
TGCGCCAGCAGAGGCAACAGACCCGGAGAGACCCAGTACTTC
>.|TRBV18|TRBJ2-7|once
CASSARDTYEQYF
TGTGCCAGCTCAGCCCGGGACACCTACGAGCAGTACTTC
>.|TRBV6-6|TRBJ1-1|few
CASSVSPAGTEAFF
TGTGCCAGCAGTGTCTCCCCGGCTGGCACTGAAGCTTTCTTT
>.|TRBV18|TRBJ1-5|once
CASSLTEVGNQPQHF
TGTGCCAGCTCACTAACCGAGGTGGGCAATCAGCCCCAGCATTTT
>TRBD1|TRBV5-1|TRBJ2-3|.
CASSLGQGVTDTQYF
TGCGCCAGCAGCTTGGGGCAGGGGGTCACAGATACGCAGTATTTT
>.|TRBV6-6|TRBJ1-1|.
CASSYSGGPTEAFF
TGTGCCAGCAGTTACTCCGGGGGGCCAACTGAAGCTTTCTTT
>.|TRBV29-1|TRBJ2-5|.
CSVEEVLGETQYF
TGCAGCGTTGAAGAGGTATTAGGGGAGACCCAGTACTTC
>TRBD1|TRBV6-6|TRBJ1-1|.
CASRLQGAPTEAFF
TGTGCCAGCAGATTACAGGGGGCGCCTACTGAAGCTTTCTTT
>.|TRBV7-2|TRBJ1-5|.
CASSSQFDSNQPQHF
TGTGCCAGCAGCTCGCAATTCGACTCCAATCAGCCCCAGCATTTT
>.|TRBV7-9|TRBJ2-3|once
CASSLQRGTSTDTQYF
TGTGCCAGCAGCCTACAGAGGGGAACTAGCACAGATACGCAGTATTTT
>.|TRBV10-3|TRBJ1-4|.
CAISGAGFDEKLFF
TGTGCCATCAGTGGGGCAGGGTTTGATGAAAAACTGTTTTTT
>.|TRBV5-1|TRBJ1-4|.
CASSPGTGIEKLFF
TGCGCCAGCAGCCCCGGGACTGGGATTGAAAAACTGTTTTTT
>.|TRBV27|TRBJ2-5|.
CASSWTGTKQETQYF
TGTGCCAGCAGTTGGACCGGGACAAAGCAAGAGACCCAGTACTTC
>TRBD2|TRBV4-1|TRBJ2-1|.
CASSGRGGNEQFF
TGCGCCAGCAGCGGACGGGGGGGGAATGAGCAGTTCTTC
>TRBD1|TRBV28|TRBJ2-1|.
CASHPYPGQGKFF
TGTGCCAGCCACCCTTACCCTGGACAGGGAAAGTTCTTC
>TRBD2|TRBV2|TRBJ2-7|once
CASNGLPGLAGGLSYEQYF
TGTGCCAGCAACGGACTCCCGGGACTAGCGGGGGGTCTCTCCTACGAGCAGTACTTC
>TRBD1|TRBV7-2|TRBJ1-3|.
CASSGQGSGNTIYF
TGTGCCAGCAGCGGACAGGGGAGCGGAAACACCATATATTTT
>.|TRBV11-2|TRBJ2-7|.
CASSLRPIFYTYEQYF
TGTGCCAGCAGCTTAAGGCCGATCTTCTATACCTACGAGCAGTACTTC